These T cell receptor beta chains were read from a single sample in a study of T cells in Graves' hyperthyroidism and ophthalmopathy. TCRdb reprocessed the multiplex PCR reads with MiXCR, giving one entry per CDR3 protein. The data show about 59,000 distinct CDR3 sequences, about 57% seen once. The sequencing sample was made of blood. Receptors were obtained from a woman aged 60 to 75 with Graves' ophthalmopathy. Each CDR3 is given with its conserved first and last residue. Fields, in order: CDR3 protein, CDR3 DNA, D gene, clone size, J gene, V gene. D genes are given only for firm matches. Where a row states a size, it is once, few, many or the class of an expanded clone; other rows omit it.

CATLAASGGAPPCSYEQYF | TGTGCCACCCTAGCGGCTAGCGGGGGTGCACCTCCGTGCTCCTACGAGCAGTACTTC | TRBD2 | - | TRBJ2-7 | TRBV2
CASSSRRSRYNEQFF | TGTGCCAGCAGCTCCCGTCGGTCCAGGTACAATGAGCAGTTCTTC | - | - | TRBJ2-1 | TRBV7-2
CASSLHSDTQHF | TGTGCCAGCAGCCTCCACTCAGATACGCAGCATTTC | - | - | TRBJ2-3 | TRBV11-2
CASSIGGGSDNYGYTF | TGTGCCAGTAGTATAGGAGGGGGCAGCGATAACTATGGCTACACCTTC | TRBD1 | many | TRBJ1-2 | TRBV19
CASRGGRLGGNEQFF | TGCGCCAGCAGGGGGGGACGGCTTGGGGGGAATGAGCAGTTCTTC | - | - | TRBJ2-1 | TRBV10-2
CATSRERQTEAFF | TGTGCCACCAGCAGAGAAAGACAGACTGAAGCTTTCTTT | - | medium-sized | TRBJ1-1 | TRBV15
CATSSDRDPYEQYF | TGTGCCACCAGCAGTGACCGGGACCCCTACGAGCAGTACTTC | - | - | TRBJ2-7 | TRBV15
CASSFLSSSGRAGDTQYF | TGTGCCAGCAGCTTTTTGTCGTCTAGCGGGAGGGCCGGAGATACGCAGTATTTT | TRBD2 | - | TRBJ2-3 | TRBV7-9
CSARGRFQETQYF | TGCAGTGCTAGAGGGAGATTTCAAGAGACCCAGTACTTC | - | - | TRBJ2-5 | TRBV20-1
CASSLASGTGGAVISEQYF | TGTGCCAGCAGCTTAGCCTCCGGGACAGGGGGCGCGGTTATTAGCGAGCAGTACTTC | TRBD1 | once | TRBJ2-7 | TRBV7-6
CSARNAGIKDTQFF | TGCAGTGCTAGGAATGCGGGAATAAAAGATACGCAGTTCTTC | - | - | TRBJ2-1 | TRBV20-1
CAIRGQSGEKLCF | TGTGCCATCAGGGGACAGTCGGGAGAAAAACTGTGTTTT | TRBD1 | - | TRBJ1-4 | TRBV10-3
CASSLEGTYGYTF | TGTGCCAGCAGTTTGGAGGGAACCTATGGCTACACCTTC | - | - | TRBJ1-2 | TRBV12-3/TRBV12-4
CASSIIAGGPRNEQFF | TGCGCCAGCAGCATCATAGCGGGGGGGCCGCGAAATGAGCAGTTCTTC | TRBD2 | many | TRBJ2-1 | TRBV5-1
CASSPIQGSAYEQYF | TGTGCCAGCTCACCGATCCAGGGCTCAGCCTACGAGCAGTACTTC | - | many | TRBJ2-7 | TRBV18
CASSPISGSFQETQYF | TGTGCCAGCAGCCCAATCAGCGGGAGCTTCCAAGAGACCCAGTACTTC | TRBD2 | many | TRBJ2-5 | TRBV7-9
CASKFGVRGPYEQYF | TGTGCCAGCAAATTCGGTGTCAGGGGACCCTACGAGCAGTACTTC | - | - | TRBJ2-7 | TRBV9
CASIGFINTEAFF | TGTGCCAGCATAGGGTTTATCAACACTGAAGCTTTCTTT | - | - | TRBJ1-1 | TRBV28
CASSFRQNNEKLFF | TGTGCCAGCAGCTTTAGACAGAACAATGAAAAACTGTTTTTT | - | - | TRBJ1-4 | TRBV7-9
CASSQGQGAGNTIYF | TGCGCCAGCAGCCAGGGACAGGGGGCTGGAAACACCATATATTTT | TRBD1 | many | TRBJ1-3 | TRBV4-1
CASSTRQGSSYEQYF | TGTGCCAGTAGTACTAGACAGGGGAGCTCCTACGAGCAGTACTTC | TRBD1 | many | TRBJ2-7 | TRBV19
CASSLRTGNSPLHF | TGCGCCAGCAGCCTCCGGACAGGGAATTCACCCCTCCACTTT | TRBD1 | - | TRBJ1-6 | TRBV4-3
CTRGQLILF | TGTACCAGGGGACAGTTAATACTCTTC | TRBD1 | - | TRBJ1-2 | TRBV11-2
CSGWPGDTEAFF | TGCAGCGGGTGGCCCGGGGACACTGAAGCTTTCTTT | - | - | TRBJ1-1 | TRBV29-1
CSVRGLLSKNIQYF | TGCAGCGTCCGGGGTCTTTTGAGCAAAAACATTCAGTACTTC | - | - | TRBJ2-4 | TRBV29-1
CASSRTGDYGYTF | TGTGCCAGCAGTCGGACAGGGGACTATGGCTACACCTTC | TRBD1 | many | TRBJ1-2 | TRBV2
CAIMRSGGNTEAFF | TGTGCCATCATGCGGAGCGGGGGGAACACTGAAGCTTTCTTT | - | - | TRBJ1-1 | TRBV10-3
CSAPRTGTGYEQYF | TGCAGTGCCCCTCGGACAGGGACAGGGTACGAGCAGTACTTC | TRBD1 | - | TRBJ2-7 | TRBV20-1
CASSLAGGNVLTF | TGTGCCAGCAGCTTAGCTGGGGGCAACGTCCTGACTTTC | - | - | TRBJ2-6 | TRBV7-6
CASSREYSNQPQHF | TGTGCCAGCAGTCGAGAGTATAGCAATCAGCCCCAGCATTTT | - | - | TRBJ1-5 | TRBV2
CASSLESGRQFF | TGTGCCAGCAGCTTAGAAAGCGGGAGGCAGTTCTTC | TRBD2 | - | TRBJ2-1 | TRBV7-2
CSPAEREDTDTQYF | TGCAGTCCCGCTGAGCGGGAGGATACAGATACGCAGTATTTT | TRBD2 | - | TRBJ2-3 | TRBV20-1
CASSFTGTGDNEQFF | TGTGCCAGCAGCTTCACCGGGACAGGGGACAATGAGCAGTTCTTC | TRBD1 | - | TRBJ2-1 | TRBV5-6
CASSLLTSGNTICF | TGTGCCAGCAGCTTGCTTACCTCTGGAAACACCATATGTTTT | - | - | TRBJ1-3 | TRBV5-6
CASSGRDGGELFF | TGTGCCAGCAGTGGTAGGGACGGCGGGGAGCTGTTTTTT | - | - | TRBJ2-2 | TRBV6-1
CASSGAGTGEGDTEAFF | TGTGCCAGCAGTGGGGCCGGGACAGGGGAAGGGGACACTGAAGCTTTCTTT | TRBD1 | - | TRBJ1-1 | TRBV2
CSASPPDYSYEQYF | TGCAGTGCTAGTCCCCCCGACTACTCCTACGAGCAGTACTTC | - | - | TRBJ2-7 | TRBV20-1
CASSLANSYNEQFF | TGTGCCAGCAGCTTAGCCAACTCCTACAATGAGCAGTTCTTC | - | - | TRBJ2-1 | TRBV7-9